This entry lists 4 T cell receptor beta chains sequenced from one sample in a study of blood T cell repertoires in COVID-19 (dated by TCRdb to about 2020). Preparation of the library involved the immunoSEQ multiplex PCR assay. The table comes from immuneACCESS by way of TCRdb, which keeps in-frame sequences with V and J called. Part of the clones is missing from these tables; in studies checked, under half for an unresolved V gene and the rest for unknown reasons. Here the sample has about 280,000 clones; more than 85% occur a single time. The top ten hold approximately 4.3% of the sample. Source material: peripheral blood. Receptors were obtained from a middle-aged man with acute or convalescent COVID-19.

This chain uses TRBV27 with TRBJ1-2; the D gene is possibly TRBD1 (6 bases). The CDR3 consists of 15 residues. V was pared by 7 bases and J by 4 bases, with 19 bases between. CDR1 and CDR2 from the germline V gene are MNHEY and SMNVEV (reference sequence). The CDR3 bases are TGTGCCAGCACCCCTGCGGGGGCCGGGATCTATGGCTACACCTTC. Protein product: CASTPAGAGIYGYTF.

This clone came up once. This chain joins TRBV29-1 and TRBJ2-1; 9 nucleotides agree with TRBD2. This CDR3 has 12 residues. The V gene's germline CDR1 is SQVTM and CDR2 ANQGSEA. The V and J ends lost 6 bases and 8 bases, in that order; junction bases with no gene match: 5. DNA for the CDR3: TGCAGCGTCGGACTAGCGAGCGATGAGCAGTTCTTC. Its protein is CSVGLASDEQFF.

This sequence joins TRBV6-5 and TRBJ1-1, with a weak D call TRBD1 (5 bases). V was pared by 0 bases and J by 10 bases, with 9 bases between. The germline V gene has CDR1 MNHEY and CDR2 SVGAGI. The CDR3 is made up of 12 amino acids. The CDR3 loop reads CASSYSTGVAFF. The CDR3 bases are TGTGCCAGCAGTTACTCAACGGGGGTAGCTTTCTTT.

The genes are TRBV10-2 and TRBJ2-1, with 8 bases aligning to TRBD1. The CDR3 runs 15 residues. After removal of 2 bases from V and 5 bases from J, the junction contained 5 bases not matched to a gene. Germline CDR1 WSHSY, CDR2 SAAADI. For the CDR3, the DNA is TGCGCCAGCAGTGAGCTACAGGGGGGAGACAATGAGCAGTTCTTC. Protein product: CASSELQGGDNEQFF.